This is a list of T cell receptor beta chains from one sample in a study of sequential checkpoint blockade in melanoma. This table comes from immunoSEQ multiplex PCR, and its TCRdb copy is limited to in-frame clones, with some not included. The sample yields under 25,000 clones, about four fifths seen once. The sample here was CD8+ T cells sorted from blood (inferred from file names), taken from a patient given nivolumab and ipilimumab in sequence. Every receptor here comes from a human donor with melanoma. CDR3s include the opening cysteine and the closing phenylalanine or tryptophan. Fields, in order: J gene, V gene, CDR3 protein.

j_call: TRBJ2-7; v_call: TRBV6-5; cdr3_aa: CASSGRGSSYEQYF
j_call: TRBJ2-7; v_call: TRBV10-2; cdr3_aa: CASWTSGAYEQYF
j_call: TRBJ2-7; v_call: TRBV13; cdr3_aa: CASSLGADYEQYF
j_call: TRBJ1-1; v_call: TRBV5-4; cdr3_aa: CASSLERGTEAFF
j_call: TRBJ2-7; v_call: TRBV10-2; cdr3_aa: CASNLQGLAGGRVSYEQYF
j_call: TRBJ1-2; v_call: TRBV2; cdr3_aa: CASNPGQGAFNYGYTF
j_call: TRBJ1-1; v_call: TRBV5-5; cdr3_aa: CASRRGGQMNTEAFF
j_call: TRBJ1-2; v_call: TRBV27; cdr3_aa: CASSWTSTGGDGYTF
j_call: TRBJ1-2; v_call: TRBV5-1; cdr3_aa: CASSPIDGGLIGYTF
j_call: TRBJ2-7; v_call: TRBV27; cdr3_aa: CASKLSGEYEQYF
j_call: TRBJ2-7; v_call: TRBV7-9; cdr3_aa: CASSLAPTAGSYEQYF
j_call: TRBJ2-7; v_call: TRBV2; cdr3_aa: CASRGQGSVYEQYF
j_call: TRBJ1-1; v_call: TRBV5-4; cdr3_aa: CASSSDNPEAFF
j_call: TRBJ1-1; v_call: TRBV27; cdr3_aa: CASSNRVMNTEAFF
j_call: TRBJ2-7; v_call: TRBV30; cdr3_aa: CAWSLAGGAEQYF
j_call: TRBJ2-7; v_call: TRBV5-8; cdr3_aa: CASSLVNYEQYF
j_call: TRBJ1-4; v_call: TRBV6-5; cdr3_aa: CASSSTGANEKLFF
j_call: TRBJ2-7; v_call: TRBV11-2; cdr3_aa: CASSFGSGGYYEQYF
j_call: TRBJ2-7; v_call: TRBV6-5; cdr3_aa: CASSYGGGDEQYF
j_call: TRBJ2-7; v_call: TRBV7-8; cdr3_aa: CASSLSNYEQYF
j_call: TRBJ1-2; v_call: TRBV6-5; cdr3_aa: CASSFSVQGYYGYTF